This T cell receptor beta chain is drawn from a study of cytomegalovirus exposure and HLA in healthy donors. The CDR3 length is 14 residues. V was pared by 3 bases and J by 3 bases, with 5 bases of the junction left unmatched. Germline V lookup: CDR1 LNHDA, CDR2 SQIVND (reference sequence). Regarding donors, all were healthy bone marrow donors. Use of 60 Vbeta and 13 Jbeta primers characterized the PCR. Libraries were prepared by immunoSEQ multiplex PCR; TCRdb keeps only in-frame clonotypes and omits some of them. This table holds some 150,000 clones, 80% to 90% found once. This clonotype was sampled from a middle-aged woman in good health and CMV-seropositive. J is TRBJ2-7 and V is TRBV19; 7 bases agree with TRBD1. The material sequenced was PBMCs. CDR3 in amino acids: CASSMTGMGYEQYF. CDR3 sequence (DNA): TGTGCCAGTAGTATGACAGGGATGGGCTACGAGCAGTACTTC. The complete variable domain, with remaining parts taken from reference TRBV19 and TRBJ2-7, reads DGGITQSPKYLFRKEGQNVTLSCEQNLNHDAMYWYRQDPGQGLRLIYYSQIVNDFQKGDIAEGYSVSREKKESFPLTVTSAQKNPTAFYLCASSMTGMGYEQYFGPGTRLTVT.